The 32 T cell receptor beta chains listed next were all sequenced from one sample in a study of long-term antiretroviral therapy in people with HIV. Investigators performed immunoSEQ version v3.0 at survey level. Generated by immunoSEQ multiplex PCR, the TCRdb table keeps only in-frame clones and is missing some. The sample lists some 20,000 clones; less than 85% were seen once. The material sequenced was unsorted PBMCs, taken roughly 2.3 years after starting antiretroviral therapy. The receptors were gathered from a man aged 40-50 years with HIV.

This clone was seen only a few times. This rearrangement joins TRBV4-1 to TRBJ2-7, with D tentatively TRBD1 (5 bases). This CDR3 region has 15 residues. Germline assignment: CDR1 MGHRA and CDR2 YSYEKL. Trimming removed 4 bases at V and 0 bases at J, with 13 bases between. CDR3 sequence reads: CASSPEQVRSYEQYF. In nucleotides, the CDR3 is TGCGCCAGCAGCCCAGAACAGGTCCGCTCCTACGAGCAGTACTTC.

V gene TRBV5-1 combines with J gene TRBJ1-1; D remains unclear. The CDR3 covers 13 residues. Deletions cut 0 bases from V and 3 bases from J, with 6 bases between. Germline V lookup: CDR1 SGHRS, CDR2 YFSETQ. The CDR3 sequence: CASSLGEYTEAFF. CDR3 DNA sequence: TGCGCCAGCAGCTTGGGGGAGTACACTGAAGCTTTCTTT.

The V gene is TRBV10-3, the J gene TRBJ2-3; D ambiguous. The germline V gene encodes CDR1 ENHRY and CDR2 SYGVKD. The CDR3 runs 11 residues. Trimming removed 8 bases at V and 6 bases at J, with 9 bases between. The CDR3 DNA reads as TGTGCCATCCGTCTTGAGGATACGCAGTATTTT. Protein product: CAIRLEDTQYF.

The chain's CDR3 is CASSLARGGGPYEQYF. The CDR3 nucleotides read TGTGCCAGCAGCTTAGCGCGGGGGGGAGGTCCCTACGAGCAGTACTTC. The V and J genes are TRBV7-9 and TRBJ2-7; 9 bases are shared with TRBD2. Germline trimming cut 0 bases from V and 2 bases from J; bases unmatched to any gene: 5. CDR1 is SEHNR and CDR2 is FQNEAQ in the germline V gene (reference sequence). The CDR3 length is 16 residues.

This clone was seen a handful of times. This chain links TRBV14 with TRBJ2-2, with 8 bases identical to TRBD2. Germline V gene lookup returns CDR1 SGHDN and CDR2 FVKESK. The junction had 13 bases not matched to a gene; V was cut back by 6 bases and J by 4 bases. This CDR3 comprises 17 residues. This CDR3 is CASSQLVAGGVTGELFF. CDR3 in DNA: TGTGCCAGCAGTCAACTTGTTGCGGGAGGAGTCACCGGGGAGCTGTTTTTT.

The V and J genes are TRBV29-1 and TRBJ2-3; D remains ambiguous. Germline CDR1 and CDR2: SQVTM and ANQGSEA. Trimming removed 3 bases at V and 11 bases at J, with 12 bases between. The CDR3 length is 11 residues. This chain's CDR3 is CSVDDRPGQYF. DNA for the CDR3: TGCAGCGTTGATGACCGGCCTGGGCAGTATTTT.

The rearrangement joins TRBV11-2 to TRBJ1-1; tentatively, D is TRBD1 (6 bases). The ends were cut back, 0 bases at V and 6 bases at J, with 8 bases in the middle. CDR1 and CDR2 from the germline V gene are SGHAT and FQNNGV. This CDR3 comprises 13 residues. CDR3 loop: CASSLEGAPEAFF. CDR3 bases: TGTGCCAGCAGCTTAGAGGGGGCGCCTGAAGCTTTCTTT.

The rearrangement joins TRBV14 to TRBJ2-6, with a weak D call TRBD2 (6 bases). Trimming shortened V by 4 bases and J by 0 bases, and 16 bases separated the two germline ends. The CDR3 totals 18 residues. In germline, CDR1 is SGHDN, CDR2 FVKESK. The CDR3 spells CASSPWGVTPSGANVLTF. In nucleotides, the CDR3 is TGTGCCAGCAGCCCTTGGGGGGTAACCCCCTCTGGGGCCAACGTCCTGACTTTC.

This chain connects TRBV11-1 to TRBJ1-1; D may be TRBD1 (5 bases). Trimming shortened V by 5 bases and J by 2 bases, and 18 bases separated the two germline ends. The CDR3 covers 16 residues. Per the germline V gene, CDR1 is SGHAT and CDR2 is FQDESV (reference sequence). CDR3 region: CASSHGQVVTNTEAFF. CDR3 nucleotides: TGTGCCAGCAGCCATGGACAAGTAGTAACAAACACTGAAGCTTTCTTT.

The chain combines TRBV19 with TRBJ2-3, with 7 bases aligning to TRBD1. CDR1 LNHDA and CDR2 SQIVND come from the germline V gene (reference sequence). With V trimmed by 6 bases and J by 0 bases, 3 bases remained unmatched. The CDR3 has 14 residues. The CDR3 nucleotides are TGTGCCAGTAGGATGACAGGGAGCACAGATACGCAGTATTTT. Translated: CASRMTGSTDTQYF. The whole variable domain, remainder taken from reference TRBV19 and TRBJ2-3, is DGGITQSPKYLFRKEGQNVTLSCEQNLNHDAMYWYRQDPGQGLRLIYYSQIVNDFQKGDIAEGYSVSREKKESFPLTVTSAQKNPTAFYLCASRMTGSTDTQYFGPGTRLTVL.

The rearrangement links TRBV7-2 to TRBJ2-1, with D uncertain. Germline CDR1 is SGHTA and CDR2 is FQGNSA. The CDR3 loop spans 11 amino acids. V lost 1 base to trimming and J lost 8 bases, with 3 bases between them. As DNA, the CDR3 is TGTGCCAGCAGCTTAGTGGATGAGCAGTTCTTC. Translated: CASSLVDEQFF.

J is TRBJ2-1 and V is TRBV9; TRBD2 agrees at 9 bases. The trim removed 3 bases at V and 7 bases at J, leaving 5 bases unmatched. Germline assignment: CDR1 SGDLS and CDR2 YYNGEE. The CDR3 covers 14 residues. The CDR3 region is CASSASGVRNEQFF. In DNA, the CDR3 is TGTGCCAGCAGCGCTAGCGGGGTAAGGAATGAGCAGTTCTTC. Variable domain in full (rest from reference TRBV9 and TRBJ2-1): DSGVTQTPKHLITATGQRVTLRCSPRSGDLSVYWYQQSLDQGLQFLIQYYNGEERAKGNILERFSAQQFPDLHSELNLSSLELGDSALYFCASSASGVRNEQFFGPGTRLTVL.

V is TRBV11-2 and J is TRBJ2-7; no definite D call. Per the germline V gene, CDR1 is SGHAT and CDR2 is FQNNGV. The germline V and J ends were trimmed by 5 bases and 0 bases, with 17 bases remaining between them. The CDR3 contains 16 residues. The CDR3: CASSRSGYGDSYEQYF. CDR3 DNA: TGTGCCAGCAGCCGATCGGGTTATGGGGACTCCTACGAGCAGTACTTC.

This rearrangement joins TRBV6-6 to TRBJ1-5; D might be TRBD1 (6 bases). The germline V and J ends were trimmed by 3 bases and 3 bases, with 15 bases remaining between them. Germline CDR1 and CDR2: MNHNY and SVGAGI (reference sequence). The CDR3 loop spans 16 amino acids. The CDR3: CASSYPPGGSNQPQHF. CDR3 nucleotides: TGTGCCAGCAGTTATCCCCCCGGGGGCTCCAATCAGCCCCAGCATTTT.

The rearrangement links TRBV7-2 to TRBJ2-7, with D perhaps matching TRBD2 (5 bases). CDR3 size: 16 residues. V was trimmed by 3 bases and J by 0 bases, leaving 15 bases between them. The germline V gene has CDR1 SGHTA and CDR2 FQGNSA. Written as DNA, the CDR3 is TGTGCCAGCAGCTTCGTTCTGAACGCGGGCTCCTACGAGCAGTACTTC. This gives the protein CASSFVLNAGSYEQYF. Complete variable domain (other parts from reference TRBV7-2 and TRBJ2-7): GAGVSQSPSNKVTEKGKDVELRCDPISGHTALYWYRQSLGQGLEFLIYFQGNSAPDKSGLPSDRFSAERTGGSVSTLTIQRTQQEDSAVYLCASSFVLNAGSYEQYFGPGTRLTVT.

The J gene is TRBJ2-3, the V gene TRBV19; a weak D match, TRBD2 (6 bases). CDR1 LNHDA and CDR2 SQIVND come from the germline V gene (reference sequence). The V end was cut by 3 bases, the J end by 5 bases, with 15 bases between. The CDR3 has 15 residues. CDR3 in amino acids: CASSMGGMWGDTQYF. The DNA of the CDR3 is TGTGCCAGTAGTATGGGGGGTATGTGGGGAGATACGCAGTATTTT.

The chain employs TRBV5-1 and TRBJ1-4; the D gene is possibly TRBD1 (6 bases). The CDR3 is made up of 15 amino acids. V was trimmed by 5 bases and J by 5 bases, leaving 16 bases between them. Germline V lookup: CDR1 SGHRS, CDR2 YFSETQ. CDR3: CASREGVRANEKLFF. The DNA of the CDR3 is TGCGCCAGCAGAGAGGGGGTACGGGCGAATGAAAAACTGTTTTTT.

This sequence joins TRBV6-1 and TRBJ2-6; TRBD2 is a possible D gene (5 bases). Germline V gene sequence: CDR1 MNHNS, CDR2 SASEGT. This CDR3 comprises 15 residues. The germline V and J ends were trimmed by 6 bases and 0 bases, with 9 bases remaining between them. CDR3 residues: CASRVGNSGANVLTF. The CDR3 nucleotides are TGTGCCAGCAGGGTCGGGAACTCTGGGGCCAACGTCCTGACTTTC.

This clone was detected a few times. The V call is TRBV5-1, the J call TRBJ1-5; D is ambiguous. Between the trimmed V and J ends, which lost 2 bases and 3 bases, there was a span of 6 bases. The CDR3 contains 13 residues. Germline V lookup: CDR1 SGHRS, CDR2 YFSETQ. The CDR3 DNA follows: TGCGCCAGCAGCTTACGGCCCAATCAGCCCCAGCATTTT. It is translated as CASSLRPNQPQHF.

A single count supports this clone. The V and J genes are TRBV12-1 and TRBJ2-2; TRBD2 is the table's D call, not checked against the DNA. TRBV12-1 is a recognized pseudogene. The CDR3 is 19 residues long. CDR3 nucleotides: TGTGCCAGCAGCCCCCCGGGAATGAACCACACACCAAACACCGGGGAGCTGTTTTTT. Translating it yields CASSPPGMNHTPNTGELFF.

V and J are TRBV5-6 and TRBJ2-2, with D unclear. The CDR3 spans 15 residues. Trimming stripped 0 bases from V and 0 bases from J, with 6 bases between. Per the germline V gene, CDR1 is SGHDT and CDR2 is YYEEEE. CDR3: CASSLAGPNTGELFF. The CDR3 DNA reads TGTGCCAGCAGCTTGGCCGGACCGAACACCGGGGAGCTGTTTTTT.

The J gene is TRBJ2-2, the V gene TRBV4-2; 9 bases map to TRBD2. Trimming removed 1 base from V and 6 bases from J; junction bases left unmatched: 3. The CDR3 covers 15 residues. Germline loops: CDR1 LGHNA, CDR2 YNFKEQ. Here the CDR3 reads CASSQGTSEAGELFF. DNA for the CDR3: TGTGCCAGCAGCCAAGGGACTAGCGAGGCCGGGGAGCTGTTTTTT.

In this sample, this clone turned up a few times. The J gene is TRBJ2-7, the V gene TRBV7-9, with D uncertain. There are 12 residues in the CDR3. Per germline, CDR1 SEHNR and CDR2 FQNEAQ (reference sequence). Trimming left V 2 bases short and J 12 bases short, with 14 bases between. CDR3 loop: CASSLWTDWAYF. The CDR3 DNA follows: TGTGCCAGCAGCTTATGGACCGACTGGGCGTACTTC.

In this sample, this clone turned up a few times. The chain recombines TRBV19 with TRBJ2-1; D is unresolved. Looked up from germline, CDR1 is LNHDA and CDR2 is SQIVND (reference sequence). The CDR3 loop spans 15 amino acids. V was cut by 0 bases and J by 6 bases, with 12 bases left in between. As DNA, the CDR3 is TGTGCCAGTAGTATAGATCCGGCCCCCAGCAATGAGCAGTTCTTC. As protein: CASSIDPAPSNEQFF.

The count of this clone is one. This chain joins TRBV4-1 and TRBJ2-7, with 12 bases identical to TRBD2. With V trimmed by 1 base and J by 2 bases, 0 bases remained unmatched. Looked up from germline, CDR1 is MGHRA and CDR2 is YSYEKL. The CDR3 is made up of 15 amino acids. Here the CDR3 reads CASSQGLAGAYEQYF. CDR3 DNA: TGCGCCAGCAGCCAAGGACTAGCGGGAGCCTACGAGCAGTACTTC.

The genes are TRBV6-4 and TRBJ2-3; D might be TRBD2 (6 bases). The CDR3 length is 13 residues. Trimming shortened V by 3 bases and J by 2 bases, and 6 bases separated the two germline ends. CDR1 is MRHNA and CDR2 is SNTAGT in the germline V gene. This CDR3 reads CASSERDTDTQYF. The CDR3, as DNA: TGTGCCAGCAGTGAGCGGGACACAGATACGCAGTATTTT.

The chain has TRBV9 and TRBJ2-1; 8 positions match TRBD1. Trimming at V came to 4 bases and at J to 0 bases, leaving 3 bases not matched to a gene. The germline V gene has CDR1 SGDLS and CDR2 YYNGEE. The CDR3 covers 15 residues. The CDR3 bases are TGTGCCAGCAGCCCCACAGGGGGCTCCTACAATGAGCAGTTCTTC. Translation gives CASSPTGGSYNEQFF.

The rearrangement links TRBV6-6 to TRBJ1-1; D is undetermined. The CDR3 is made up of 15 amino acids. V shed 6 bases and J shed 6 bases, with 20 bases lying between them. Germline CDR1 MNHNY, CDR2 SVGAGI (reference sequence). This CDR3 is CASRGDEREGSEAFF. The CDR3 bases are TGTGCCAGCAGGGGTGACGAACGGGAGGGTTCTGAAGCTTTCTTT.

This clone has a single count. The chain couples TRBV11-3 to TRBJ1-2; D may be TRBD1 (5 bases). This CDR3 has 18 amino acids. Trimming stripped 1 base from V and 4 bases from J, with 22 bases between. CDR1 is SGHNT, CDR2 YENEEA, per germline. CDR3 in amino acids: CASSLVSITGGIPYGYTF. The CDR3 DNA sequence: TGTGCCAGCAGCTTAGTGTCAATCACTGGGGGAATCCCCTATGGCTACACCTTC.

This clone has a handful of counts. The CDR3 is CASKVRGGQGTQYF. As DNA, the CDR3 is TGTGCCAGTAAAGTACGGGGGGGCCAAGGTACGCAGTATTTT. The chain couples TRBV19 to TRBJ2-3, with 8 bases aligning to TRBD2. The trim removed 7 bases at V and 8 bases at J, leaving 11 bases unmatched. Per germline, CDR1 LNHDA and CDR2 SQIVND (reference sequence). This CDR3 contains 14 residues. Using reference TRBV19 and TRBJ2-3 for the parts outside the CDR3, the full variable domain is DGGITQSPKYLFRKEGQNVTLSCEQNLNHDAMYWYRQDPGQGLRLIYYSQIVNDFQKGDIAEGYSVSREKKESFPLTVTSAQKNPTAFYLCASKVRGGQGTQYFGPGTRLTVL.

This chain links TRBV30 with TRBJ1-1, with D unclear. With 8 bases removed from V and 0 bases from J, the gap between germline ends came to 10 bases. The germline V gene has CDR1 GTSNPN and CDR2 SVGIG (reference sequence). This CDR3 is built from 12 residues. DNA for the CDR3: TGTGCCCACCGAACGGTGAACACTGAAGCTTTCTTT. Translating gives CAHRTVNTEAFF.

The chain links TRBV9 to TRBJ1-3; D remains ambiguous. Trimming removed 2 bases from V and 0 bases from J, with 12 bases in between. CDR3 length equals 16 residues. Germline V lookup: CDR1 SGDLS, CDR2 YYNGEE. In nucleotides, the CDR3 is TGTGCCAGCAGCGTGACTCCGGAGATCTCTGGAAACACCATATATTTT. Amino acids: CASSVTPEISGNTIYF.